This T cell receptor (beta chain) was captured in a study of blood T cell repertoires in COVID-19. Study summary: Italy, Spain and the United States were the sources of the convalescent and acute COVID-19 samples. T cells, B-cell-depleted T cells, or PBMCs provided the cDNA or gDNA that served as material.

With V trimmed by 9 bases and J by 7 bases, 17 bases remained unmatched. Germline-derived CDR1 and CDR2 are LNHDA and SQIVND (reference sequence). The CDR3 consists of 15 residues. Per the original methods: By means of reference gene primer amplification, nucleated cell counts were estimated. Assay: immunoSEQ multiplex PCR; the TCRdb copy retains only in-frame clones and omits some. The V and J calls and clone size come from that table; D and trimming were worked out from the DNA. Of 150,000 to 200,000 clones listed, roughly 79% are singletons. This clonotype was sampled from a woman aged 80 or over with acute or convalescent COVID-19. The rearrangement uses TRBV19 and TRBJ1-2, with 7 bases that match TRBD1. The sequenced sample was peripheral blood. CDR3 sequence: CASIDLGRQGSGYTF. The CDR3 region has the DNA TGTGCCAGCATTGATTTGGGTAGACAGGGATCTGGCTACACCTTC.